The 29 T cell receptor beta chains below come from one sample, sequenced in a study of graft-versus-host responses after intestinal transplantation. Clones were sequenced by immunoSEQ multiplex PCR, and TCRdb holds only the in-frame ones, with some missing. Of 20,000 to 30,000 clones in the sample, approximately 87% are singletons; the top ten hold 0.95% to 1.2%. This specimen consisted of PBMCs, obtained 28 days after intestinal transplant. These receptors all come from a human patient who received an intestinal transplant, so some T cells may come from the graft donor.

The rearrangement uses TRBV7-2 and TRBJ2-1; 8 bases agree with TRBD2. The CDR3 has 15 amino acids. Trimming at V came to 5 bases and at J to 4 bases, leaving 7 bases not matched to a gene. Germline V gives CDR1 SGHTA, CDR2 FQGNSA. The CDR3 DNA is TGTGCCAGCAGCCGTAGCGGGAATGATTACAATGAGCAGTTCTTC. Amino acids: CASSRSGNDYNEQFF.

The gene calls are TRBV11-2 and TRBJ2-7; D is ambiguous. Germline lookup yields CDR1 SGHAT and CDR2 FQNNGV. The CDR3 spans 13 residues. Trimming took 1 base from V and 3 from J, leaving 7 bases between them. Here the CDR3 DNA reads TGTGCCAGCAGCTTAGGGGCTCGCTACGAGCAGTACTTC. Its translation: CASSLGARYEQYF.

The chain has TRBV5-4 and TRBJ2-5; the match to TRBD1 covers 11 bases. The better agreement between TRBJ2-7 and the DNA end casts doubt on the J call. The germline V gene has CDR1 SGHNT and CDR2 YYREEE (reference sequence). The CDR3 contains 15 residues. CDR3 residues: CASSSPGTGGYEQYF. CDR3 nucleotide sequence: TGTGCCAGCAGCTCCCCCGGGACAGGGGGCTACGAGCAGTACTTC.

The chain couples TRBV5-1 to TRBJ2-3; the match to TRBD2 covers 11 bases. Looked up from germline, CDR1 is SGHRS and CDR2 is YFSETQ. V dropped 0 bases and J dropped 4; count of bases not matched to a gene: 7. The CDR3 is 17 residues long. CDR3: CASSLELAGELADTQYF. The CDR3 bases are TGCGCCAGCAGCTTGGAACTAGCGGGAGAATTAGCAGATACGCAGTATTTT.

V usage is TRBV7-2 and J usage is TRBJ2-1, with TRBD2 identical over 7 bases. After removal of 0 bases from V and 4 bases from J, the junction contained 6 bases not matched to a gene. CDR3 length equals 16 residues. Germline assignment: CDR1 SGHTA and CDR2 FQGNSA. CDR3 in DNA: TGTGCCAGCAGCTTAGCCCAACAGCGGGGATACAATGAGCAGTTCTTC. As protein: CASSLAQQRGYNEQFF.

The rearrangement uses TRBV28 and TRBJ2-3; TRBD2 is a possible D gene (5 bases). CDR1 is MDHEN and CDR2 is SYDVKM in the germline V gene. V shed 6 bases and J shed 4 bases, with 11 bases lying between them. The CDR3 extends over 13 amino acids. The CDR3 sequence is CASSWESADTQYF. CDR3 coding DNA: TGTGCCAGCAGCTGGGAGTCGGCAGATACGCAGTATTTT.

The chain recombines TRBV7-3 with TRBJ2-2, with 7 bases fitting TRBD1. Germline loops: CDR1 SGHTA, CDR2 FQGTGA. After removal of 5 bases from V and 0 bases from J, the junction contained 12 bases not matched to a gene. The CDR3 is 18 amino acids. CDR3: CASSPYLTTGANTGELFF. The CDR3 region has the DNA TGTGCCAGCAGCCCGTACCTTACTACAGGGGCGAACACCGGGGAGCTGTTTTTT.

The sample holds one count of this clone. The chain uses TRBV30 and TRBJ2-3, with D uncertain. Germline loops: CDR1 GTSNPN, CDR2 SVGIG (reference sequence). The CDR3 has 13 amino acids. The V end lost 0 bases, the J end lost 2 bases, and 6 bases lay between the germline ends. The CDR3 region has the DNA TGTGCCTGGAGTGTAATCCCCACAGATACGCAGTATTTT. It codes for CAWSVIPTDTQYF.

V gene TRBV29-1 combines with J gene TRBJ2-1, with D hard to call. The CDR3 runs 12 residues. V was pared by 0 bases and J by 10 bases, with 10 bases between. Germline loops: CDR1 SQVTM, CDR2 ANQGSEA. The CDR3 sequence: CSVEDLANEQFF. CDR3 DNA: TGCAGCGTTGAAGATCTCGCGAACGAGCAGTTCTTC.

V gene TRBV11-2 combines with J gene TRBJ2-5; either TRBD1 or TRBD2 may supply D (5 bases each). The J call may be incorrect, as the DNA end agrees better with TRBJ2-7. CDR3 size: 12 residues. The V gene's germline CDR1 is SGHAT and CDR2 FQNNGV. The CDR3 DNA follows: TGTGCCAGCAGCTTATTGAGGGGCGAGCAGTACTTC. Translation gives CASSLLRGEQYF.

The chain carries TRBV28 and TRBJ2-5, with a tentative D call TRBD1 (5 bases). The CDR3 has 14 residues. Germline V gives CDR1 MDHEN, CDR2 SYDVKM. The V gene lost 1 base and the J gene lost 5 bases, with 11 bases spanning the gap. Written as DNA, the CDR3 is TGTGCCAGCAGTTTATTGGCAGGGTGGGAGACCCAGTACTTC. This gives the protein CASSLLAGWETQYF.

The chain couples TRBV5-6 to TRBJ1-3, with D unclear. Per the germline V gene, CDR1 is SGHDT and CDR2 is YYEEEE. The CDR3 sequence is 16 residues long. Trimming pared 2 bases from V and 0 bases from J, leaving 12 bases between. The CDR3 DNA reads as TGTGCCAGCAGCTTTGTCGGTTTGAGCTCTGGAAACACCATATATTTT. Translation: CASSFVGLSSGNTIYF.

The gene calls are TRBV6-5 and TRBJ1-4, with 9 bases lining up with TRBD1. Per the germline V gene, CDR1 is MNHEY and CDR2 is SVGAGI. J was trimmed by 7 bases and V by 8 bases; bases with no gene match: 5. The CDR3 runs 13 residues. CDR3 in amino acids: CASLQGASEKLFF. As DNA, the CDR3 is TGTGCCAGCCTACAGGGGGCGAGTGAAAAACTGTTTTTT.

This clone appeared a single time. V usage is TRBV28 and J usage is TRBJ2-2, with D unclear. CDR1 and CDR2 (germline): MDHEN, SYDVKM. The V and J ends lost 6 bases and 5 bases respectively, with 13 bases between them. This CDR3 region has 14 residues. CDR3 region: CASRGSRRTGELFF. The CDR3, as DNA: TGTGCCAGCAGGGGGTCAAGACGGACCGGGGAGCTGTTTTTT.

This chain links TRBV5-1 with TRBJ2-1, with 8 bases aligning to TRBD2. J was trimmed by 4 bases and V by 0 bases; bases with no gene match: 15. The CDR3 runs to 19 residues. The V gene's germline CDR1 is SGHRS and CDR2 YFSETQ. CDR3 protein: CASSLDGLAEPSLYNEQFF. CDR3 nucleotides: TGCGCCAGCAGCTTGGATGGACTAGCCGAACCCTCCTTATACAATGAGCAGTTCTTC. The complete variable domain, with remaining parts taken from reference TRBV5-1 and TRBJ2-1, reads KAGVTQTPRYLIKTRGQQVTLSCSPISGHRSVSWYQQTPGQGLQFLFEYFSETQRNKGNFPGRFSGRQFSNSRSEMNVSTLELGDSALYLCASSLDGLAEPSLYNEQFFGPGTRLTVL.

This clone was counted a few times. This chain uses TRBV27 with TRBJ1-6, with 9 nucleotides matching TRBD1. The CDR3 covers 15 residues. Germline CDR1 and CDR2: MNHEY and SMNVEV (reference sequence). Trimming took 4 bases from V and 7 from J; bases not matched to a gene: 5. The CDR3 loop is CASSSSGTGNSPLHF. The CDR3 DNA follows: TGTGCCAGCAGTTCCTCCGGGACAGGGAATTCACCCCTCCACTTT.

This clone was counted a single time. The chain employs TRBV11-2 and TRBJ2-5; tentative D call: TRBD2 (5 bases). Germline V CDR1 and CDR2: SGHAT, FQNNGV. V was shortened by 5 bases and J by 5 bases, with 21 bases between the two germline ends. There are 16 residues in the CDR3. The CDR3 sequence: CASSTRVQPRVETQYF. CDR3 DNA: TGTGCCAGCAGCACTAGGGTGCAGCCTCGGGTGGAGACCCAGTACTTC.

V gene TRBV28 combines with J gene TRBJ2-5; 7 nucleotides line up with TRBD2. The CDR3 spans 15 residues. Trimming took 6 bases from V and 1 from J; bases not matched to a gene: 8. Per germline, CDR1 MDHEN and CDR2 SYDVKM. This CDR3 reads CASSPFTSVQETQYF. The CDR3 region has the DNA TGTGCCAGCAGCCCGTTTACTAGCGTCCAAGAGACCCAGTACTTC.

This clone showed up just a few times. The rearrangement links TRBV6-5 to TRBJ2-7, with 10 bases that match TRBD1. V was clipped by 4 bases and J by 3 bases; unmatched bases: 0. Germline assignment: CDR1 MNHEY and CDR2 SVGAGI. This CDR3 contains 13 residues. The CDR3 coding sequence is TGTGCCAGCAGTTGGACAGGGGGCTACGAGCAGTACTTC. Its protein is CASSWTGGYEQYF.

This chain links TRBV5-6 with TRBJ2-2; TRBD2 matches 11 bases. Losses at the gene ends were 4 bases for V and 6 bases for J; bases not matched to a gene: 5. This CDR3 comprises 15 residues. Per germline, CDR1 SGHDT and CDR2 YYEEEE. CDR3 sequence (DNA): TGTGCCAGCAGCCCGGGACTAGCGGCGGCCGGGGAGCTGTTTTTT. Protein: CASSPGLAAAGELFF.

The rearrangement uses TRBV5-4 and TRBJ2-7; D call uncertain. Germline V gene data show CDR1 as SGHNT and CDR2 as YYREEE (reference sequence). V lost 7 bases to trimming and J lost 5 bases, with 7 bases between them. CDR3 length equals 10 residues. CDR3 DNA sequence: TGTGCCAGCGGCGTCGACGAGCAGTACTTC. It encodes CASGVDEQYF. The full variable domain, rest sourced from reference TRBV5-4 and TRBJ2-7, is ETGVTQSPTHLIKTRGQQVTLRCSSQSGHNTVSWYQQALGQGPQFIFQYYREEENGRGNFPPRFSGLQFPNYSSELNVNALELDDSALYLCASGVDEQYFGPGTRLTVT.

This clone has only a few counts. The chain combines TRBV7-7 with TRBJ2-7, with D tentatively TRBD1 (6 bases). The CDR3 is 14 residues long. V gave up 6 bases and J gave up 4 bases, with 16 bases separating them. From germline, CDR1 is SSHAT and CDR2 FNYEAQ (reference sequence). The CDR3 is CASSVGGRGYEQYF. The CDR3 nucleotides read TGTGCCAGCAGTGTAGGCGGCAGGGGTTACGAGCAGTACTTC.

This clone showed up just a few times. One end of the junction fails to match germline, which may point to a read error. The V and J genes are TRBV7-2 and TRBJ2-7; 10 nucleotides agree with TRBD2. Germline loops: CDR1 SGHTA, CDR2 FQGNSA. The CDR3 runs 16 residues. The CDR3 nucleotides read TGTGCCAGCAGCCCCGGGGGGAGCGGGAGGGCCTATGAGCAGTACTTC. Translated: CASSPGGSGRAYEQYF.

This chain links TRBV27 with TRBJ2-1; D is undetermined. Between the trimmed V and J ends, which lost 4 bases and 4 bases, there was a span of 2 bases. Germline CDR1 reads MNHEY; CDR2 reads SMNVEV (reference sequence). This CDR3 contains 11 residues. The DNA of the CDR3 is TGTGCCAGCAGTTATTACAATGAGCAGTTCTTC. Translating it yields CASSYYNEQFF.

J is TRBJ2-3 and V is TRBV27, with 10 bases aligning to TRBD2. Germline CDR1 MNHEY, CDR2 SMNVEV (reference sequence). V lost 4 bases and J lost 3; bases outside the gene matches: 10. This CDR3 comprises 17 residues. As DNA, the CDR3 is TGTGCCAGCAGTTCACTCCAAGCGGGGGGGCCGACAGATACGCAGTATTTT. It is translated as CASSSLQAGGPTDTQYF.

This clone came up once. J is TRBJ2-3 and V is TRBV6-5; 9 positions agree with TRBD2. V lost 6 bases to trimming and J lost 4 bases; unmatched junction nucleotides: 5. CDR3 length equals 14 residues. In germline, CDR1 is MNHEY, CDR2 SVGAGI. CDR3 region: CASRIAGAADTQYF. The CDR3 DNA reads as TGTGCCAGCAGAATAGCGGGAGCGGCAGATACGCAGTATTTT.

V and J are TRBV15 and TRBJ2-2; D may be TRBD1 (6 bases). Between the trimmed V and J ends, which lost 1 base and 6 bases, there was a span of 9 bases. The germline V gene encodes CDR1 LNHNV and CDR2 YYDKDF (reference sequence). The CDR3 is 14 amino acids. CDR3 nucleotide sequence: TGTGCCACCAGCAGAGTACAGGGCGCCGGGGAGCTGTTTTTT. Amino acid sequence: CATSRVQGAGELFF.

The chain employs TRBV7-2 and TRBJ1-2; D might be TRBD1 (6 bases). CDR1 is SGHTA, CDR2 FQGNSA, per germline. The ends were cut back, 4 bases at V and 7 bases at J, with 16 bases in the middle. This CDR3 is 14 amino acids long. Here the CDR3 reads CASSSPGDYTGYTF. Here the CDR3 DNA reads TGTGCCAGCAGCTCACCAGGGGACTATACTGGCTACACCTTC.

The V and J genes are TRBV2 and TRBJ2-7; unclear D gene. Germline V gene sequence: CDR1 SNHLY, CDR2 FYNNEI. V shed 8 bases and J shed 4 bases, with 6 bases lying between them. CDR3 length: 10 amino acids. CDR3 in DNA: TGTGCCAGCGGGCGGTACGAGCAGTACTTC. Residues: CASGRYEQYF.